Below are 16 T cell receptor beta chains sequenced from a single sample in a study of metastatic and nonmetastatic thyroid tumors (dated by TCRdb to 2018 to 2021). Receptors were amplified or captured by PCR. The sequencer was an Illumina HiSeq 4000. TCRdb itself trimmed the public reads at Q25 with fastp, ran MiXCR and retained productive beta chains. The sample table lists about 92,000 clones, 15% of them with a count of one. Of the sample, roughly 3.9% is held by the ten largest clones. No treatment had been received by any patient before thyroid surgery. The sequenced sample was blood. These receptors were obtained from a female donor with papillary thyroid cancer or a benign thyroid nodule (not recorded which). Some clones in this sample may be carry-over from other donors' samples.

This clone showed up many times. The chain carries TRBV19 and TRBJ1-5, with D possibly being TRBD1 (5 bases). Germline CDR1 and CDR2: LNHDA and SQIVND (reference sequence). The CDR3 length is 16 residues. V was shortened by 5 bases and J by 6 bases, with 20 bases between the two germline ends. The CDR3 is CASSLLRAGSGQPQHF. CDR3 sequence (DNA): TGTGCCAGTAGTCTCCTTCGAGCAGGGAGCGGTCAGCCCCAGCATTTT.

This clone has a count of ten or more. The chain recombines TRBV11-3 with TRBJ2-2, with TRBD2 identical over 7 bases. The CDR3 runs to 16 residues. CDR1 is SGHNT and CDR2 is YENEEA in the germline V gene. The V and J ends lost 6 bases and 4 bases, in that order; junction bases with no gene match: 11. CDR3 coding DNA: TGTGCCAGCAGTCCGAGACTAGCCGGGGGCACCGGGGAGCTGTTTTTT. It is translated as CASSPRLAGGTGELFF.

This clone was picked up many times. CDR3 sequence: CASSLGLGTGTLNTEAFF. The CDR3 DNA reads as TGCGCCAGCAGCTTGGGTTTAGGGACAGGGACTCTGAACACTGAAGCTTTCTTT. This chain joins TRBV5-1 and TRBJ1-1, with 9 bases fitting TRBD1. The ends lost 0 bases at V and 0 bases at J; junction bases unmatched: 9. CDR1 SGHRS and CDR2 YFSETQ come from the germline V gene. This CDR3 is 18 amino acids long.

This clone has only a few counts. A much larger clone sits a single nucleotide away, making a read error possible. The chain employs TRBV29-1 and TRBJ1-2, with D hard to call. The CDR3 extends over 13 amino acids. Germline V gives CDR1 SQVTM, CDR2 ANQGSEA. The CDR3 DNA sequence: TGCAGCGTCGACCCCGAAGGGAAGTCTGGCTACGCCTTC. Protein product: CSVDPEGKSGYAF.

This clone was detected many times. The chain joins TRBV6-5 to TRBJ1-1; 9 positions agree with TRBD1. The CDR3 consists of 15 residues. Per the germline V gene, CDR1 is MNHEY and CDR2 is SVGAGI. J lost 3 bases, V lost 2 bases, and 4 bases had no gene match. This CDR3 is CASSYIRTGDTEAFF. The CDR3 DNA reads TGTGCCAGCAGTTACATTAGGACAGGGGACACTGAAGCTTTCTTT.

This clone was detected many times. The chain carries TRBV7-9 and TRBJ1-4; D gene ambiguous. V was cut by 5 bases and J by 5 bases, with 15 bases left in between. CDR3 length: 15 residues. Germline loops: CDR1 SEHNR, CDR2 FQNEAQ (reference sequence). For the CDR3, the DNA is TGTGCCAGCAGCCCGGGATGGAGGCTCAATGAAAAACTGTTTTTT. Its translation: CASSPGWRLNEKLFF.

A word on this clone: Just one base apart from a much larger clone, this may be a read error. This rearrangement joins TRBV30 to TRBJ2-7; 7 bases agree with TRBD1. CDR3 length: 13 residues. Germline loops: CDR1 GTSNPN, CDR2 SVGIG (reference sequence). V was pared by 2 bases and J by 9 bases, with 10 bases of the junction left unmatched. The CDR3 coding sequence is TGTGCCTGGAGTCTCGACAGGGCGGGCGGGCAGTACTTC. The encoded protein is CAWSLDRAGGQYF.

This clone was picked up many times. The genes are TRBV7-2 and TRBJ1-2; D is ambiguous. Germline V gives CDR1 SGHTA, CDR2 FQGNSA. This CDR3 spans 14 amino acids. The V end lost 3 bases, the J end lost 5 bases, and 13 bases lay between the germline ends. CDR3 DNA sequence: TGTGCCAGCAGCTTGTCAGGTATCGAATATGGCTACACCTTC. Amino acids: CASSLSGIEYGYTF. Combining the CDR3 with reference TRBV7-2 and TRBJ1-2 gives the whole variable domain GAGVSQSPSNKVTEKGKDVELRCDPISGHTALYWYRQSLGQGLEFLIYFQGNSAPDKSGLPSDRFSAERTGGSVSTLTIQRTQQEDSAVYLCASSLSGIEYGYTFGSGTRLTVV.

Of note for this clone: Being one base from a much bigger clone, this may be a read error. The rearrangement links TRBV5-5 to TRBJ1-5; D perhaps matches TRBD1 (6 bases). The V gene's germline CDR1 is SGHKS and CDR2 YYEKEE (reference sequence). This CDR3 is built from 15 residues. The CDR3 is CASSFGTGYHQPQNF. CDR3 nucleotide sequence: TGTGCCAGCAGCTTTGGAACAGGGTACCATCAGCCCCAGAATTTT.

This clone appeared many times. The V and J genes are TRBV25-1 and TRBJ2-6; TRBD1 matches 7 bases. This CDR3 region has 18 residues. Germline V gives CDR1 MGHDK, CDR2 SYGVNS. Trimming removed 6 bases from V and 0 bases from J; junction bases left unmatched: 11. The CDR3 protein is CASRASKGAYSGANVLTF. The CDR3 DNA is TGTGCCAGCAGGGCCTCGAAGGGGGCATACTCTGGGGCCAACGTCCTGACTTTC.

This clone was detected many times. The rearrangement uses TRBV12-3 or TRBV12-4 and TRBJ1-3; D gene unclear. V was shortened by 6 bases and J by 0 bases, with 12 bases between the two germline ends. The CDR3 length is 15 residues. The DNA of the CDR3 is TGTGCCAGCAGCCTTTGGGCGTTCTCTGGAAACACCATATATTTT. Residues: CASSLWAFSGNTIYF.

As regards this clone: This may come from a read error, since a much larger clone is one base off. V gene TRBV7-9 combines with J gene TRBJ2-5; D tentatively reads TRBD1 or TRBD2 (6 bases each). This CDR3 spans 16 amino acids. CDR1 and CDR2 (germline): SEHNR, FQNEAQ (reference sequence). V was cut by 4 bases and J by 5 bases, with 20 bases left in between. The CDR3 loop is CASSSRTAFAGETQYF. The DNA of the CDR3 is TGTGCCAGCAGCTCGCGGACAGCCTTCGCGGGGGAGACCCAGTACTTC.

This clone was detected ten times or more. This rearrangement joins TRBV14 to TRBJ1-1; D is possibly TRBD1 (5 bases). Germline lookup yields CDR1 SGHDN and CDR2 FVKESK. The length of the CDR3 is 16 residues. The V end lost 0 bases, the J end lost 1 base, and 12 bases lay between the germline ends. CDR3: CASSQDGGRANTEAFF. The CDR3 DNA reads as TGTGCCAGCAGCCAAGATGGAGGCAGGGCGAACACTGAAGCTTTCTTT.

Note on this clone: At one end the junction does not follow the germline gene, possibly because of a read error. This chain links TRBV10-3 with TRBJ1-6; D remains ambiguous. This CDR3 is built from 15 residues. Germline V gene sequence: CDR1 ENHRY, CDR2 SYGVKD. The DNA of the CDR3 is TGTGCCATCAGTGAGTCCCCCCAGCTGGATTCAACCCTCCACTTT. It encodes CAISESPQLDSTLHF.

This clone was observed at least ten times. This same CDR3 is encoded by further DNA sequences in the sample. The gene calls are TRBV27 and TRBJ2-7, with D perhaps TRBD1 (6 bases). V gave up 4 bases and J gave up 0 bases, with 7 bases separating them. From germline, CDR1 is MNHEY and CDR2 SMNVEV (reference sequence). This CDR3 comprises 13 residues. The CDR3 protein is CASSWTVSYEQYF. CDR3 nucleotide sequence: TGTGCCAGCAGTTGGACAGTCTCCTACGAGCAGTACTTC.

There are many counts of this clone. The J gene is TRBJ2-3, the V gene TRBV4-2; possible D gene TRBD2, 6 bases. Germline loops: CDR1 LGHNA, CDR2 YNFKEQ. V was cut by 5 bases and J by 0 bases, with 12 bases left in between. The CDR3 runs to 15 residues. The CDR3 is CASSREAVSTDTQYF. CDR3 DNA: TGTGCCAGCAGCAGGGAGGCGGTTAGCACAGATACGCAGTATTTT.